What follows are 22 T cell receptor beta chains derived from one specimen sequenced in a study of blood T cell repertoires in COVID-19 (dated by TCRdb to 2020 to 2022). The method was the immunoSEQ multiplex PCR assay. Here the immuneACCESS table is served through TCRdb, limited to in-frame sequences with V and J called. Missing clones are a known gap in these copies; in checked studies unresolved V genes cover under half, and the rest lacks a known reason. The sample table holds some 250,000 clones, of which over 70% were seen once. Approximately 8% of the sample comes from the top ten. The specimen sequenced was peripheral blood. The receptors derive from an elderly woman with acute or convalescent COVID-19.

The chain has TRBV5-1 and TRBJ2-3, with TRBD2 identical over 10 bases. The CDR3 length is 16 residues. J was trimmed by 6 bases and V by 0 bases; bases with no gene match: 7. CDR1 is SGHRS, CDR2 YFSETQ, per germline. The CDR3 loop reads CASSLGASGRSDTQYF. CDR3 nucleotides: TGCGCCAGCAGCTTGGGGGCTAGCGGGAGATCGGATACGCAGTATTTT.

The chain carries TRBV3-1 (or the pseudogene TRBV3-2) and TRBJ2-7, with 10 bases matching TRBD1. Trimming cost V 0 bases and J 6 bases; bases outside gene matches: 20. The V gene's germline CDR1 is LGHDT and CDR2 YNNKEL (reference sequence). The CDR3 contains 20 residues. The CDR3 bases are TGTGCCAGCAGCCAAGATCCCCTCAAGATCGGACAGGGGGATAATCGCGAGCAGTACTTC. Its translation: CASSQDPLKIGQGDNREQYF.

The chain uses TRBV2 and TRBJ1-5; TRBD1 agrees at 9 bases. Germline V gene lookup returns CDR1 SNHLY and CDR2 FYNNEI. V lost 1 base, J lost 6 bases, and 4 bases stayed unmatched. This CDR3 has 15 amino acids. The CDR3 DNA follows: TGTGCCAGCAGTGAAGGGGACAGGGTACTTCAGCCCCAGCATTTT. The encoded protein is CASSEGDRVLQPQHF.

The chain joins TRBV5-1 to TRBJ1-2; 8 bases are shared with TRBD1. Germline-derived CDR1 and CDR2 are SGHRS and YFSETQ. This CDR3 comprises 15 residues. The V gene end was trimmed by 6 bases and the J gene end by 1 base; junction bases not matched to a gene: 8. The CDR3: CASNPQGAGNYGYTF. CDR3 bases: TGCGCCAGCAACCCCCAGGGGGCGGGTAACTATGGCTACACCTTC.

The chain carries TRBV4-1 and TRBJ1-2, with D hard to call. Germline values: CDR1 MGHRA, CDR2 YSYEKL. The V and J ends lost 0 bases and 3 bases respectively, with 5 bases between them. The CDR3 runs to 13 residues. This CDR3 is CASSQEAYYGYTF. CDR3 DNA sequence: TGCGCCAGCAGCCAAGAGGCTTACTATGGCTACACCTTC.

The chain joins TRBV7-9 to TRBJ1-1; no firm D call. The CDR3 covers 14 residues. V lost 3 bases and J lost 5, with 13 bases in between. From germline, CDR1 is SEHNR and CDR2 FQNEAQ (reference sequence). CDR3 bases: TGTGCCAGCAGCTTCGGTCGTGACGGGACTGAAGCTTTCTTT. It yields the protein CASSFGRDGTEAFF.

The CDR3 DNA sequence: TGCGCCAGCAGCCAGGGACAGGGGAGGTTTTCACCCCTCCACTTT. Its protein is CASSQGQGRFSPLHF. This chain links TRBV5-1 with TRBJ1-6, with 10 positions matching TRBD1. With 4 bases clipped from V and 9 bases from J, the junction kept 7 bases outside the gene matches. Germline CDR1 SGHRS, CDR2 YFSETQ. This CDR3 is 15 amino acids long. Based on the CDR3 plus reference TRBV5-1 and TRBJ1-6, the full variable domain is KAGVTQTPRYLIKTRGQQVTLSCSPISGHRSVSWYQQTPGQGLQFLFEYFSETQRNKGNFPGRFSGRQFSNSRSEMNVSTLELGDSALYLCASSQGQGRFSPLHFGNGTRLTVT.

The chain is built from TRBV5-1 and TRBJ2-5; tentatively, D is TRBD1 (5 bases). V lost 0 bases and J 5 bases, leaving 14 bases between the germline ends. The CDR3 contains 15 residues. Germline V gene data show CDR1 as SGHRS and CDR2 as YFSETQ. For the CDR3, the DNA is TGCGCCAGCAGCTTGGGGGCCTGGACATCCGAGACCCAGTACTTC. Amino acid sequence: CASSLGAWTSETQYF.

The CDR3 bases are TGTGCCAGCAGCCACCGGGACTTCCGGGGCTACACCTTC. It yields the protein CASSHRDFRGYTF. The chain couples TRBV12-3 or TRBV12-4 to TRBJ1-2; tentatively, D is TRBD1 (5 bases). Trimming took 6 bases from V and 8 from J, leaving 16 bases between them. This CDR3 has 13 amino acids.

J is TRBJ2-1 and V is TRBV5-1, with no clear D. Trimming removed 4 bases from V and 0 bases from J, with 11 bases in between. Germline lookup yields CDR1 SGHRS and CDR2 YFSETQ. The CDR3 has 15 residues. In DNA form, the CDR3 reads TGCGCCAGCAGCACTACTCTGGGCTCCTACAATGAGCAGTTCTTC. This gives the protein CASSTTLGSYNEQFF. Full variable domain (rest looked up from reference TRBV5-1 and TRBJ2-1): KAGVTQTPRYLIKTRGQQVTLSCSPISGHRSVSWYQQTPGQGLQFLFEYFSETQRNKGNFPGRFSGRQFSNSRSEMNVSTLELGDSALYLCASSTTLGSYNEQFFGPGTRLTVL.

The V and J genes are TRBV10-3 and TRBJ1-1; 12 bases map to TRBD1. The CDR3 totals 14 residues. The ends lost 5 bases at V and 4 bases at J; junction bases unmatched: 2. In germline, CDR1 is ENHRY, CDR2 SYGVKD. CDR3 region: CAISLGQGATEAFF. Written as DNA, the CDR3 is TGTGCCATCAGTCTGGGACAGGGGGCCACTGAAGCTTTCTTT.

The chain recombines TRBV2 with TRBJ2-2; perhaps TRBD2 as D (6 bases). This CDR3 comprises 11 residues. In germline, CDR1 is SNHLY, CDR2 FYNNEI. The V end was cut by 9 bases, the J end by 6 bases, with 8 bases between. In DNA form, the CDR3 reads TGTGCCAGTAGACTAGCCGGGGAGCTGTTTTTT. Translating gives CASRLAGELFF.

The rearrangement uses TRBV10-3 and TRBJ2-3, with 11 bases fitting TRBD1. The V and J ends lost 5 bases and 1 base, in that order; junction bases with no gene match: 2. Germline CDR1 reads ENHRY; CDR2 reads SYGVKD. CDR3 length: 15 residues. CDR3 residues: CAISPGQGGTDTQYF. DNA for the CDR3: TGTGCCATCAGTCCGGGACAGGGGGGCACAGATACGCAGTATTTT.

This rearrangement joins TRBV5-6 to TRBJ1-1, with D possibly matching TRBD1 (6 bases). This CDR3 region has 14 residues. In germline, CDR1 is SGHDT, CDR2 YYEEEE. The V gene lost 2 bases and the J gene lost 7 bases, with 15 bases spanning the gap. CDR3 residues: CASSFRQGFGEAFF. Written as DNA, the CDR3 is TGTGCCAGCAGCTTTCGCCAGGGGTTCGGTGAAGCTTTCTTT.

This chain links TRBV4-2 with TRBJ2-4; 7 bases map to TRBD2. CDR1 and CDR2 (germline): LGHNA, YNFKEQ. The CDR3 sequence is 16 residues long. V lost 1 base, J lost 7 bases, and 10 bases stayed unmatched. In DNA form, the CDR3 reads TGTGCCAGCAGCCAAGGTCCGGACGTGCGGGGGAACATTCAGTACTTC. As protein: CASSQGPDVRGNIQYF.

The V and J genes are TRBV3-1 (or the pseudogene TRBV3-2) and TRBJ2-7; possibly TRBD1 for D (6 bases). The germline V and J ends were trimmed by 0 bases and 0 bases, with 15 bases remaining between them. There are 17 residues in the CDR3. CDR1 and CDR2 from the germline V gene are LGHDT and YNNKEL (reference sequence). Here the CDR3 reads CASSQDIRQASSYEQYF. The CDR3 DNA follows: TGTGCCAGCAGCCAAGATATCCGACAGGCGAGCTCCTACGAGCAGTACTTC.

V and J are TRBV7-9 and TRBJ1-5; D call uncertain. The CDR3 sequence is 14 residues long. Germline values: CDR1 SEHNR, CDR2 FQNEAQ (reference sequence). The V and J ends lost 4 bases and 4 bases respectively, with 11 bases between them. This CDR3 is CASSSRGQNQPQHF. The CDR3 nucleotides are TGTGCCAGCAGCTCTAGAGGGCAAAATCAGCCCCAGCATTTT.

V and J are TRBV6-1 and TRBJ1-2; weak D call: TRBD1 (5 bases). V dropped 4 bases and J dropped 2 bases, with 17 bases sitting between them. Germline V lookup: CDR1 MNHNS, CDR2 SASEGT. The CDR3 is 16 amino acids. The CDR3 DNA sequence: TGTGCCAGCAGTGCGGCGGGGGGTACACTAAACTATGGCTACACCTTC. The encoded protein is CASSAAGGTLNYGYTF.

The chain couples TRBV5-1 to TRBJ2-7; D might be TRBD1 (5 bases). Per germline, CDR1 SGHRS and CDR2 YFSETQ. The CDR3 has 14 residues. Trimming removed 0 bases at V and 2 bases at J, with 9 bases between. In nucleotides, the CDR3 is TGCGCCAGCAGCTTGGCCGGCAGGGCCTACGAGCAGTACTTC. Its protein is CASSLAGRAYEQYF. The complete variable domain, with remaining parts taken from reference TRBV5-1 and TRBJ2-7, reads KAGVTQTPRYLIKTRGQQVTLSCSPISGHRSVSWYQQTPGQGLQFLFEYFSETQRNKGNFPGRFSGRQFSNSRSEMNVSTLELGDSALYLCASSLAGRAYEQYFGPGTRLTVT.

The CDR3 bases are TGTGCCATTCTCCGGGACAGGGCTTACAATGAGCAGTTCTTC. Translating it yields CAILRDRAYNEQFF. The chain couples TRBV19 to TRBJ2-1; 9 nucleotides match TRBD1. V shed 10 bases and J 4 bases; nucleotides not matched to a gene: 8. The CDR3 length is 14 residues. Germline-derived CDR1 and CDR2 are LNHDA and SQIVND (reference sequence). The full variable domain, its missing parts supplied by reference TRBV19 and TRBJ2-1, is DGGITQSPKYLFRKEGQNVTLSCEQNLNHDAMYWYRQDPGQGLRLIYYSQIVNDFQKGDIAEGYSVSREKKESFPLTVTSAQKNPTAFYLCAILRDRAYNEQFFGPGTRLTVL.

The CDR3 here is CASSPGPWDRVGDTEAFF. The CDR3 DNA is TGCGCCAGCAGTCCTGGGCCCTGGGACAGGGTTGGGGACACTGAAGCTTTCTTT. This rearrangement joins TRBV23-1 to TRBJ1-1; 9 nucleotides line up with TRBD1. TRBV23-1 is an open reading frame whose function is uncertain. This CDR3 has 18 residues. Trimming took 4 bases from V and 3 from J; bases not matched to a gene: 15.

This chain connects TRBV3-1 (or the pseudogene TRBV3-2) to TRBJ2-5; the match to TRBD2 covers 7 bases. The CDR3 covers 12 residues. J was trimmed by 7 bases and V by 4 bases; bases with no gene match: 3. Germline assignment: CDR1 LGHDT and CDR2 YNNKEL (reference sequence). CDR3 sequence (DNA): TGTGCCAGCAGCCCGGAGCGGGGGACCCAGTACTTC. Translated, it gives CASSPERGTQYF.